The 21 T cell receptor beta chains below were found in one sample sequenced in a study of cytomegalovirus exposure and HLA in healthy donors. Use of 60 Vbeta and 13 Jbeta primers characterized the PCR. TCRdb keeps only in-frame clones here, not all; method: immunoSEQ multiplex PCR. The sample carries 200,000 to 250,000 clones, about 85% recorded once. The material sequenced was PBMCs. These receptors were collected from a girl aged 2 to 9 in good health and CMV-seronegative.

The chain employs TRBV5-4 and TRBJ2-3; 11 nucleotides align to TRBD1. The germline CDR1 and CDR2 sequences are SGHNT and YYREEE (reference sequence). The V and J ends lost 3 bases and 2 bases, in that order; junction bases with no gene match: 2. This CDR3 has 15 residues. CDR3 protein: CASSSDRGHTDTQYF. CDR3 coding DNA: TGTGCCAGCAGCTCGGACAGGGGGCACACAGATACGCAGTATTTT.

The chain has TRBV6-4 and TRBJ1-2; D might be TRBD1 (5 bases). V was trimmed by 0 bases and J by 4 bases, leaving 12 bases between them. The CDR3 is made up of 15 amino acids. The germline V gene has CDR1 MRHNA and CDR2 SNTAGT. CDR3 amino acids: CASSDSGRGIYGYTF. Here the CDR3 DNA reads TGTGCCAGCAGTGACTCTGGGCGGGGGATCTATGGCTACACCTTC.

The chain employs TRBV6-5 and TRBJ2-3; tentative D call: TRBD1 (5 bases). From germline, CDR1 is MNHEY and CDR2 SVGAGI. V was pared by 6 bases and J by 3 bases, with 13 bases between. The CDR3 loop spans 14 amino acids. The CDR3 DNA reads TGTGCCAGCAGACCTACCGCAGGGACAGATACGCAGTATTTT. Protein product: CASRPTAGTDTQYF.

This clone was observed a single time. CDR3 DNA: TGCGCCAGCAGCCAATTGCCGGGAGGGCAACAATGCGAGCAGTACTTC. Encoded protein: CASSQLPGGQQCEQYF. V usage is TRBV4-1 and J usage is TRBJ2-7, with 8 positions matching TRBD2. CDR3 length: 16 residues. Germline V gene data show CDR1 as MGHRA and CDR2 as YSYEKL. V was clipped by 2 bases and J by 6 bases; unmatched bases: 12.

The chain uses TRBV7-2 and TRBJ2-1; a weak D match, TRBD2 (5 bases). V lost 5 bases and J lost 10, with 27 bases in between. The CDR3 loop spans 17 amino acids. Germline V gene sequence: CDR1 SGHTA, CDR2 FQGNSA. CDR3 amino acids: CASSLPSTRKGVQEQFF. CDR3 coding DNA: TGTGCCAGCAGCCTCCCCAGCACTAGAAAGGGTGTCCAGGAGCAGTTCTTC.

The chain has TRBV30 and TRBJ2-7; no clear D. Germline loops: CDR1 GTSNPN, CDR2 SVGIG (reference sequence). V shed 0 bases and J shed 2 bases, with 8 bases lying between them. This CDR3 is 13 amino acids long. CDR3 DNA sequence: TGTGCCTGGAGTGTCCAGCAGGCCTACGAGCAGTACTTC. It specifies CAWSVQQAYEQYF.

The chain employs TRBV11-2 and TRBJ2-1; 9 nucleotides line up with TRBD2. CDR3 length: 16 amino acids. The V segment lost 0 bases and the J segment 8 bases; nucleotides outside the gene matches: 8. Germline CDR1 SGHAT, CDR2 FQNNGV. CDR3 nucleotide sequence: TGTGCCAGCAGCTTAGATAGGGGGCTAGCGGGACATGAGCAGTTCTTC. It encodes CASSLDRGLAGHEQFF.

There are a few counts of this clone. The genes are TRBV11-2 and TRBJ2-4, with D tentatively TRBD1 (5 bases). The CDR3 sequence is 15 residues long. Germline CDR1 reads SGHAT; CDR2 reads FQNNGV. Trimming removed 4 bases from V and 0 bases from J, with 10 bases in between. The CDR3 here is CASSSLDIAKNIQYF. CDR3 sequence (DNA): TGTGCCAGCAGCTCATTGGACATAGCCAAAAACATTCAGTACTTC.

The CDR3 here is CASSSRPGHPEQYF. The DNA of the CDR3 is TGTGCCAGCAGTTCGCGCCCGGGACACCCAGAGCAGTACTTC. The gene calls are TRBV6-5 and TRBJ2-7, with D perhaps TRBD1 (6 bases). This CDR3 has 14 residues. Looked up from germline, CDR1 is MNHEY and CDR2 is SVGAGI. V gave up 4 bases and J gave up 7 bases, with 17 bases separating them.

DNA for the CDR3: TGTGCCAGCAGCTTAGATTCCTGGGGGGGCGAGGGTCCCAAAAACATTCAGTACTTC. This translates into CASSLDSWGGEGPKNIQYF. The chain joins TRBV7-9 to TRBJ2-4; D perhaps matches TRBD2 (7 bases). CDR3 length: 19 amino acids. V gave up 1 base and J gave up 2 bases, with 21 bases separating them. Germline V gene sequence: CDR1 SEHNR, CDR2 FQNEAQ (reference sequence).

The chain links TRBV5-5 to TRBJ1-5, with 8 bases that match TRBD1. This CDR3 is 13 amino acids long. Per germline, CDR1 SGHKS and CDR2 YYEKEE (reference sequence). Trimming took 3 bases from V and 4 from J; bases not matched to a gene: 0. CDR3 in DNA: TGTGCCAGCAGCTGGACAGGGAATCAGCCCCAGCATTTT. Translation gives CASSWTGNQPQHF.

The chain links TRBV30 to TRBJ1-2, with 8 nucleotides matching TRBD1. V shed 0 bases and J 4 bases; nucleotides not matched to a gene: 13. Germline loops: CDR1 GTSNPN, CDR2 SVGIG (reference sequence). This CDR3 is built from 17 residues. The CDR3 DNA sequence: TGTGCCTGGAGTGTACTCCTACGACAGGGGATCGCCTATGGCTACACCTTC. Translating gives CAWSVLLRQGIAYGYTF.

The chain links TRBV2 to TRBJ2-1; tentatively, D is TRBD1 (6 bases). Germline V CDR1 and CDR2: SNHLY, FYNNEI. This CDR3 contains 14 residues. V lost 3 bases to trimming and J lost 3 bases, with 9 bases between them. CDR3 sequence reads: CASSETGLYNEQFF. The CDR3 DNA sequence: TGTGCCAGCAGTGAGACAGGTCTCTACAATGAGCAGTTCTTC.

The CDR3 region has the DNA TGCGCCAGCAGCCATATTAGCGGGGGAGGGTCGGGGCAGTACTTC. It yields the protein CASSHISGGGSGQYF. J is TRBJ2-7 and V is TRBV5-1; 9 nucleotides align to TRBD2. The CDR3 covers 15 residues. V was clipped by 4 bases and J by 9 bases; unmatched bases: 14. The germline V gene encodes CDR1 SGHRS and CDR2 YFSETQ.

The V and J genes are TRBV28 and TRBJ2-7, with 9 bases lining up with TRBD1. In germline, CDR1 is MDHEN, CDR2 SYDVKM. This CDR3 contains 15 residues. The junction had 12 bases not matched to a gene; V was cut back by 5 bases and J by 7 bases. CDR3 region: CASSRPGQGILEQYF. Here the CDR3 DNA reads TGTGCCAGCAGTCGACCGGGACAGGGTATTTTGGAGCAGTACTTC.

The V and J genes are TRBV5-1 and TRBJ1-2, with 7 nucleotides matching TRBD1. Germline values: CDR1 SGHRS, CDR2 YFSETQ. V shed 2 bases, J shed 2 bases, and the junction held 6 bases outside the gene matches. The CDR3 is made up of 15 amino acids. CDR3 amino acids: CASSLWQGDNYGYTF. In DNA, the CDR3 is TGCGCCAGCAGCTTATGGCAGGGGGACAACTATGGCTACACCTTC. The full variable domain, in which reference TRBV5-1 and TRBJ1-2 provide the parts outside the CDR3, is KAGVTQTPRYLIKTRGQQVTLSCSPISGHRSVSWYQQTPGQGLQFLFEYFSETQRNKGNFPGRFSGRQFSNSRSEMNVSTLELGDSALYLCASSLWQGDNYGYTFGSGTRLTVV.

The chain recombines TRBV7-6 with TRBJ2-1; 11 positions agree with TRBD2. Germline lookup yields CDR1 SGHVS and CDR2 FNYEAQ. Trimming cost V 5 bases and J 0 bases; bases outside gene matches: 3. This CDR3 spans 16 amino acids. The CDR3: CASSPSGRTSYNEQFF. The CDR3 bases are TGTGCCAGCAGCCCTAGCGGGAGGACCTCCTACAATGAGCAGTTCTTC.

CDR3 DNA: TGTGCCACTCTAGGGGGGGTCTCTGGAAACACCATATATTTT. Translated: CATLGGVSGNTIYF. This chain connects TRBV2 to TRBJ1-3; D possibly corresponds to TRBD1 (6 bases). Trimming pared 10 bases from V and 0 bases from J, leaving 13 bases between. Germline-derived CDR1 and CDR2 are SNHLY and FYNNEI. The CDR3 is 14 residues long.

This clone came up a few times. The J gene is TRBJ2-1, the V gene TRBV13; D unclear. CDR1 is PRHDT, CDR2 FYEKMQ, per germline (reference sequence). The CDR3 runs 14 residues. V was pared by 0 bases and J by 4 bases, with 7 bases between. The CDR3 spells CASSLGQTYNEQFF. CDR3 nucleotide sequence: TGTGCCAGCAGCTTAGGACAGACATACAATGAGCAGTTCTTC.

The chain recombines TRBV25-1 with TRBJ1-2, with no clear D. Germline loops: CDR1 MGHDK, CDR2 SYGVNS. Deletions cut 6 bases from V and 11 bases from J, with 16 bases between. This CDR3 region has 12 residues. CDR3 sequence: CASSLTLGGYTF. CDR3 sequence (DNA): TGTGCCAGCAGCTTGACACTGGGAGGGTACACCTTC.

The chain has TRBV10-1 and TRBJ1-2; 10 nucleotides align to TRBD1. V gave up 4 bases and J gave up 5 bases; unmatched junction bases: 1. Germline V CDR1 and CDR2: WNHNN, SYGVQD (reference sequence). The CDR3 runs to 13 residues. This CDR3 is CASSGDRGYGYTF. In DNA form, the CDR3 reads TGCGCCAGCAGTGGGGACAGGGGATATGGCTACACCTTC.